This T cell receptor beta chain was observed in a study of blood T cell repertoires in COVID-19. Study-level information: Sites in the United States, Italy and Spain provided acute and convalescent COVID-19 samples. T cells, B-cell-depleted T cells, or PBMCs provided the cDNA or gDNA that served as material.

As handled by the study authors: How many nucleated cells were present was estimated from reference gene primer amplification. TCRdb's copy holds only in-frame clones and misses some; the assay was immunoSEQ multiplex PCR. The V and J calls and clone size were taken over from that table, and D and trimming were inferred from the DNA. The table shows roughly 100,000 clones, with roughly 82% occurring only once. Germline CDR1 and CDR2: SGHTA and FQGNSA. V shed 5 bases and J shed 5 bases, with 9 bases lying between them. The CDR3 contains 12 residues. Sequenced sample: peripheral blood. This sequence originates from a human donor in a cohort sampled during active COVID-19. J is TRBJ2-5 and V is TRBV7-2; D possibly corresponds to TRBD1 (5 bases). The chain's CDR3 is CASSRQLETQYF. The CDR3 DNA reads as TGTGCCAGCAGCCGACAGCTGGAGACCCAGTACTTC. Full variable domain (rest looked up from reference TRBV7-2 and TRBJ2-5): GAGVSQSPSNKVTEKGKDVELRCDPISGHTALYWYRQSLGQGLEFLIYFQGNSAPDKSGLPSDRFSAERTGGSVSTLTIQRTQQEDSAVYLCASSRQLETQYFGPGTRLLVL.